A single sample gave rise to the 19 T cell receptor beta chains below, sequenced in a study of vaccination and CD4 T cells after COVID-19 (dated 2022 in TCRdb). Library preparation was by PCR. This sample was sequenced with an Illumina iSeq 100. DNA from cultured CD4+ T cells was subjected to TCR sequencing with the Oncomine TCR Beta short-read assay at the Johns Hopkins FTIC core. TCRdb reran the public reads through fastp at Q25 and MiXCR, keeping productive beta chains. Each CDR3 protein gets just one entry, which takes the most common genes and DNA from the rows behind it. The table for this sample lists under 6,500 distinct CDR3 sequences; 30% to 35% of them were counted only once. Approximately 30% of the sample lies in the top ten. Explained via the paper, the treatment or condition label denotes: approximately nine-day PBMC culture with coronavirus spike peptide pools or control peptides (ViraFEST assay). CD4+ T cells from unexposed donors were collected before the COVID-19 pandemic (2011-2018).

These TCRs' antigens remain unknown. Sequencing was done on a sample of CD4+ T cells from blood, cultured in vitro. Source of these receptors: a human donor in good health.

This clonotype was observed a few times. The rearrangement uses TRBV6-1 and TRBJ2-7; TRBD2 agrees at 9 bases. Looked up from germline, CDR1 is MNHNS and CDR2 is SASEGT. Trimming at V came to 5 bases and at J to 3 bases, leaving 17 bases not matched to a gene. The CDR3 has 18 amino acids. The CDR3 reads CASSRGLAGSTRGYEQYF. The DNA for the CDR3 is TGTGCCAGCAGTCGGGGCCTAGCGGGGTCAACCAGGGGCTACGAGCAGTACTTC.

A few counts support this clonotype. The chain carries TRBV7-2 and TRBJ2-7; TRBD1 agrees at 8 bases. The CDR3 has 16 amino acids. Germline V lookup: CDR1 SGHTA, CDR2 FQGNSA. V lost 5 bases to trimming and J lost 0 bases; unmatched junction nucleotides: 9. CDR3 sequence reads: CASSEPGQVPSYEQYF. CDR3 in DNA: TGTGCCAGCAGCGAACCGGGACAGGTTCCCTCCTACGAGCAGTACTTC.

This clonotype was detected only a few times. The chain employs TRBV19 and TRBJ1-2; no definite D call. The CDR3 has 13 residues. V dropped 7 bases and J dropped 0 bases, with 9 bases sitting between them. The V gene's germline CDR1 is LNHDA and CDR2 SQIVND (reference sequence). The CDR3 DNA follows: TGTGCCAGTACTCGGACGGCTAACTATGGCTACACCTTC. Amino acids: CASTRTANYGYTF.

The chain carries TRBV24-1 and TRBJ2-7; the match to TRBD2 covers 7 bases. With 4 bases clipped from V and 5 bases from J, the junction kept 7 bases outside the gene matches. In germline, CDR1 is KGHDR, CDR2 SFDVKD. The CDR3 loop spans 14 amino acids. Here the CDR3 DNA reads TGTGCCACCAGTGACCCCCTTGCGGGGGACGAGCAGTACTTC. This translates into CATSDPLAGDEQYF.

The chain combines TRBV5-8 with TRBJ1-1, with D perhaps TRBD1 (6 bases). Trimming took 0 bases from V and 0 from J, leaving 9 bases between them. CDR1 and CDR2 (germline): SGHTS, YDEGEE. CDR3 length: 15 amino acids. The CDR3 nucleotides read TGTGCCAGCAGCTTGGCGGGGGCTTTGAACACTGAAGCTTTCTTT. Amino acid sequence: CASSLAGALNTEAFF. Drawing the rest from reference TRBV5-8 and TRBJ1-1, the complete variable domain is EAGVTQSPTHLIKTRGQQATLRCSPISGHTSVYWYQQALGLGLQFLLWYDEGEERNRGNFPPRFSGRQFPNYSSELNVNALELEDSALYLCASSLAGALNTEAFFGQGTRLTVV.

The V call is TRBV30, the J call TRBJ1-1; TRBD1 might be the D (6 bases). The CDR3 covers 13 residues. Germline values: CDR1 GTSNPN, CDR2 SVGIG (reference sequence). Trimming shortened V by 4 bases and J by 3 bases, and 12 bases separated the two germline ends. The CDR3 coding sequence is TGTGCCTGGACAGGGGACGCATACACTGAAGCTTTCTTT. It specifies CAWTGDAYTEAFF. Looking up the rest from reference TRBV30 and TRBJ1-1 gives the full variable domain: SQTIHQWPATLVQPVGSPLSLECTVEGTSNPNLYWYRQAAGRGLQLLFYSVGIGQISSEVPQNLSASRPQDRQFILSSKKLLLSDSGFYLCAWTGDAYTEAFFGQGTRLTVV.

This chain uses TRBV6-5 with TRBJ1-3; D unclear. CDR1 is MNHEY and CDR2 is SVGAGI in the germline V gene. The CDR3 sequence is 15 residues long. Trimming left V 2 bases short and J 0 bases short, with 8 bases between. CDR3 residues: CASSYQQLSGNTIYF. The CDR3 region has the DNA TGTGCCAGCAGTTACCAACAGCTCTCTGGAAACACCATATATTTT.

The J gene is TRBJ1-2, the V gene TRBV14; no clear D. This CDR3 has 13 amino acids. The germline CDR1 and CDR2 sequences are SGHDN and FVKESK. The V end lost 5 bases, the J end lost 4 bases, and 11 bases lay between the germline ends. CDR3 coding DNA: TGTGCCAGCAGCGGATGGTATTCCTATGGCTACACCTTC. Translation gives CASSGWYSYGYTF.

This CDR3 reads CASSRTSEGTQYF. The CDR3 nucleotides are TGTGCCAGCTCCAGGACTAGCGAGGGGACCCAGTACTTC. The rearrangement links TRBV2 to TRBJ2-5; 9 bases fit TRBD2. This CDR3 has 13 amino acids. The ends lost 8 bases at V and 7 bases at J; junction bases unmatched: 8. The germline V gene has CDR1 SNHLY and CDR2 FYNNEI.

This clonotype was seen more than once but under ten times. V gene TRBV7-9 combines with J gene TRBJ1-2; D ambiguous. From germline, CDR1 is SEHNR and CDR2 FQNEAQ (reference sequence). The V gene lost 2 bases and the J gene lost 7 bases, with 17 bases spanning the gap. There are 15 residues in the CDR3. For the CDR3, the DNA is TGTGCCAGCAGCTTACCACGGACTAGGAGAAGTGGCTACACCTTC. Amino acid sequence: CASSLPRTRRSGYTF. The complete variable domain, with remaining parts taken from reference TRBV7-9 and TRBJ1-2, reads DTGVSQNPRHKITKRGQNVTFRCDPISEHNRLYWYRQTLGQGPEFLTYFQNEAQLEKSRLLSDRFSAERPKGSFSTLEIQRTEQGDSAMYLCASSLPRTRRSGYTFGSGTRLTVV.

CDR3 nucleotide sequence: TGTGCCAGCAGTTACCGACAGGGATCGTACACCATATATTTT. Translated: CASSYRQGSYTIYF. The rearrangement links TRBV6-5 to TRBJ1-3; 7 bases agree with TRBD1. The length of the CDR3 is 14 residues. Trimming removed 2 bases from V and 8 bases from J; junction bases left unmatched: 6. The germline CDR1 and CDR2 sequences are MNHEY and SVGAGI.

This clonotype was picked up a small number of times. One end of the junction fails to match germline, which may point to a read error. The J gene is TRBJ2-2, the V gene TRBV6-1; D possibly uses TRBD1 or TRBD2 (5 bases each). CDR1 and CDR2 (germline): MNHNS, SASEGT. This CDR3 contains 16 residues. This chain's CDR3 is CASSGTPRDNTGELFF. The CDR3 DNA is TGTGCTAGCAGTGGGACCCCCCGGGATAACACCGGGGAGCTGTTTTTT.

The rearrangement uses TRBV24-1 and TRBJ2-3; D remains ambiguous. The CDR3 length is 11 residues. Trimming stripped 10 bases from V and 4 bases from J, with 8 bases between. CDR1 is KGHDR, CDR2 SFDVKD, per germline. CDR3 nucleotide sequence: TGTGCCACTTCAGTTGCAGATACGCAGTATTTT. Translated: CATSVADTQYF.

By share, this clonotype ranks as large. CDR3 DNA: TGTGCCTGGAGTTCCACAGGGGGCCGGAGAGATACGCAGTATTTT. The encoded protein is CAWSSTGGRRDTQYF. V is TRBV30 and J is TRBJ2-3, with 9 bases that match TRBD1. Germline loops: CDR1 GTSNPN, CDR2 SVGIG (reference sequence). The CDR3 runs 15 residues. V gave up 2 bases and J gave up 5 bases; unmatched junction bases: 8.

This clonotype was found once. The chain joins TRBV10-1 to TRBJ2-1; 10 positions agree with TRBD1. The CDR3 is 13 residues long. Germline V gene sequence: CDR1 WNHNN, CDR2 SYGVQD (reference sequence). With V trimmed by 7 bases and J by 7 bases, 4 bases remained unmatched. The CDR3 DNA reads as TGCGCCAGCATGGACAGGGGGGAAAATGAGCAGTTCTTC. Its translation: CASMDRGENEQFF.

The gene calls are TRBV20-1 and TRBJ2-5; 7 bases are a match to TRBD1. The CDR3 loop spans 16 amino acids. The trim removed 1 base at V and 1 base at J, leaving 9 bases unmatched. CDR1 and CDR2 from the germline V gene are DFQATT and SNEGSKA (reference sequence). The CDR3 DNA follows: TGCAGTGCTAGAGGGCACAGGGGAGTTACCCAAGAGACCCAGTACTTC. It specifies CSARGHRGVTQETQYF.

This clonotype was seen only a few times. The chain uses TRBV20-1 and TRBJ1-2; a possible D gene is TRBD1 (6 bases). Germline lookup yields CDR1 DFQATT and CDR2 SNEGSKA (reference sequence). This CDR3 has 12 residues. The germline V and J ends were trimmed by 3 bases and 7 bases, with 12 bases remaining between them. The CDR3 spells CSASLGARGYTF. The CDR3 DNA reads TGCAGTGCTAGCCTGGGGGCGCGTGGCTACACCTTC.

This clonotype was counted a few times. The V call is TRBV6-2 or TRBV6-3, the J call TRBJ1-5; D is possibly TRBD1 (5 bases). Germline V gene data show CDR1 as MNHEY and CDR2 as SVGEGT. The CDR3 is 15 amino acids. V gave up 0 bases and J gave up 5 bases, with 11 bases separating them. DNA of the CDR3: TGTGCCAGCAGTTACTCCAAGACGGGGGATCAGCCCCAGCATTTT. Translation gives CASSYSKTGDQPQHF.

This clonotype was seen only a few times. The V call is TRBV6-1, the J call TRBJ1-1, with D hard to call. Germline lookup yields CDR1 MNHNS and CDR2 SASEGT. The CDR3 is made up of 13 amino acids. Trimming pared 2 bases from V and 0 bases from J, leaving 4 bases between. CDR3 DNA: TGTGCCAGCAGTGAATACGTGAACACTGAAGCTTTCTTT. As protein: CASSEYVNTEAFF.